This is a list of T cell receptor beta chains from one sample in a study of cytomegalovirus exposure and HLA in healthy donors. TCRdb keeps only in-frame clones here, not all; method: immunoSEQ multiplex PCR. The data hold 110,000 to 150,000 clones, with 65% to 85% observed a single time. Specimen: PBMCs. The receptors originated from a male donor in good health and CMV-seronegative. CDR3s include the opening cysteine and the closing phenylalanine or tryptophan. A D gene is named only where the DNA matches it firmly. Size is stated for part of the rows, as once, few or many counts, or as a class when the clone is expanded.

v_call	d_call	clone_size	j_call	cdr3_nt	cdr3_aa
TRBV5-5	TRBD1	.	TRBJ1-2	TGTGCCAGCACCCCCGGGACAGGGCTTGGCTACACCTTC	CASTPGTGLGYTF
TRBV5-4	.	.	TRBJ1-2	TGTGCCAGCAGCTTTGAGGCAGGGAGGGGATATGGCTACACCTTC	CASSFEAGRGYGYTF
TRBV6-5	TRBD1	.	TRBJ1-2	TGTGCCAGCAGACTTACCGGGACAGGGGGTTTTGGCTACACCTTC	CASRLTGTGGFGYTF
TRBV10-1	TRBD2	.	TRBJ2-7	TGCGCCAGCAGTAGCGGGAGAGAAAACGAGCAGTACTTC	CASSSGRENEQYF
TRBV11-2	TRBD1	once	TRBJ1-3	TGTGCCAGCAGCTACGGGTACAGGGGGCAGACGGGAAACACCATATATTTT	CASSYGYRGQTGNTIYF
TRBV9	.	few	TRBJ2-7	TGTGCCAGCAGCGTAGAGGCGGCAGGGGTCGAGCAGTACTTC	CASSVEAAGVEQYF
TRBV23-1	TRBD1	once	TRBJ1-4	TGCGCCAGCAGTCGTTCTACAGGGGCCTTGCGGGAAAAACTGTTTTTT	CASSRSTGALREKLFF
TRBV6-1	.	.	TRBJ1-1	TGTGCCAGCAGAACCATGACGGGGGGACCTGAAGCTTTCTTT	CASRTMTGGPEAFF
TRBV5-1	TRBD1	.	TRBJ2-7	TGCGCCAGCAGCTTGGATGTGGGACAGACAAAGTACTTC	CASSLDVGQTKYF
TRBV30	TRBD2	.	TRBJ2-3	TGTGCCTGGAGTCCGCCAGGGAGGGGTACGCAGTATTTT	CAWSPPGRGTQYF
TRBV5-1	TRBD2	.	TRBJ2-1	TGCGCCAGCAGCACCTCAGCGGGAGCGGTCTATGAGCAGTTCTTC	CASSTSAGAVYEQFF
TRBV6-1	.	.	TRBJ2-3	TGTGCCAGCATCCTACGCGGGGGCTTCACAGATACGCAGTATTTT	CASILRGGFTDTQYF
TRBV7-9	.	.	TRBJ2-1	TGTGCCAGCAGCTTAGGGGTGGGGGGCAATGAGCAGTTCTTC	CASSLGVGGNEQFF
TRBV19	TRBD1	.	TRBJ1-2	TGTGCCAGTAGCCCAGGGGGACAGATTATTTCCTATGGCTACACCTTC	CASSPGGQIISYGYTF
TRBV7-2	TRBD1	once	TRBJ2-2	TGTGCCAGCAGCTTGGGACAGGGCACGAAAACCGGGGAGCTGTTTTTT	CASSLGQGTKTGELFF
TRBV14	.	once	TRBJ1-2	TGTGCCAGCAGCCAAGCAGTTAACTATGGCTACACCTTC	CASSQAVNYGYTF
TRBV18	.	.	TRBJ1-1	TGTGCCAGCTCACAAACGGACACCAACACTGAAGCTTTCTTT	CASSQTDTNTEAFF
TRBV6-4	TRBD2	once	TRBJ2-1	TGTGCCAGCAGTGTCGGCGGGAGGATCGATGAGCAGTTCTTC	CASSVGGRIDEQFF
TRBV19	.	.	TRBJ2-6	TGTGCCAGTAGTATAGCGGGTTCTGGGGCCAACGTCCTGACTTTC	CASSIAGSGANVLTF
TRBV18	.	.	TRBJ2-3	TGTGCCAGCTCACCTGTGACAGCCTCAGATACGCAGTATTTT	CASSPVTASDTQYF
TRBV7-7	TRBD1	.	TRBJ2-1	TGTGCTAGCAGCTTAGAACAGGGGGCGATCAATGAGCAGTTCTTC	CASSLEQGAINEQFF
TRBV6-5	TRBD2	.	TRBJ2-7	TGTGCCAGCAGTTACGAGAGACTAGCGGCCGACGAGCAGTACTTC	CASSYERLAADEQYF
TRBV7-3	TRBD2	.	TRBJ2-1	TGTGCCAGCAGCTTAGGGACTAGCAGCTACAATGAGCAGTTCTTC	CASSLGTSSYNEQFF
TRBV28	TRBD2	.	TRBJ2-5	TGTGCCAGCTCCTTTAGGGGACTAAGCCAAGAGACCCAGTACTTC	CASSFRGLSQETQYF
TRBV14	.	.	TRBJ2-3	TGTGCCAGCAGCCAAATTATCGGTCAGGCGGGCCACCCAGATACGCAGTATTTT	CASSQIIGQAGHPDTQYF
TRBV4-3	.	.	TRBJ2-7	TGCGCCAGCAGCCAAGGCCGGACAGTCTACGAGCAGTACTTC	CASSQGRTVYEQYF
TRBV4-1	.	few	TRBJ2-4	TGCGCCAGCAGCCAAGACAGGGGTGAGGGACGGAGCAGTCAGTACTTC	CASSQDRGEGRSSQYF
TRBV7-2	.	.	TRBJ1-2	TGTGCCAGCAGCTTCCCCAGTGGGGCCTATGGCTACACCTTC	CASSFPSGAYGYTF
TRBV27	.	.	TRBJ1-2	TGTGCCAGCAGTTTAAGGGAGAACTATGGCTACACCTTC	CASSLRENYGYTF
TRBV19	TRBD2	.	TRBJ2-1	TGTGCCAGTAGTATCACGGAGGCGGGGGGGTCCTACAATGAGCAGTTCTTC	CASSITEAGGSYNEQFF
TRBV6-1	TRBD1	.	TRBJ2-7	TGTGCCAGCAGTGATAGGACAGGGATATACGAGCAGTACTTC	CASSDRTGIYEQYF
TRBV7-9	TRBD1	.	TRBJ1-5	TGTTCCAGCAGCAAGACAGGGTACAGCAATCAGCCCCAGCATTTT	CSSSKTGYSNQPQHF
TRBV7-8	TRBD1	few	TRBJ1-6	TGTGCCAGCAGCTTAGTCCCGACAGGGTCTGGGGAGACACCCCTCCACTTT	CASSLVPTGSGETPLHF
TRBV18	.	.	TRBJ1-2	TGTGCCAGCTCACCACTCGAGGGTTCTAACTATGGCTACACCTTC	CASSPLEGSNYGYTF
TRBV10-3	TRBD1	.	TRBJ2-5	TGTGCCATCAGTGAGAGGGGACAGGGAGAGACCCAGTACTTC	CAISERGQGETQYF
TRBV7-3	.	.	TRBJ2-7	TGTGCCAGCAGCCCAGGGGCAGCTTTCTACGAGCAGTACTTC	CASSPGAAFYEQYF
TRBV5-1	.	few	TRBJ1-2	TGCGCCAGCAGCTTAGGCCAGGGGATAGGCTATGGCTACACCTTC	CASSLGQGIGYGYTF
TRBV6-5	TRBD2	.	TRBJ2-7	TGTGCCAGCAGTTCCAGGACTAGCGGGAGCTTTTACGAGCAGTACTTC	CASSSRTSGSFYEQYF
TRBV7-9	.	.	TRBJ2-7	TGTTCCAGCAGCTTGCGCGATGGCGGAACTCCCTACGAGCAGTACTTC	CSSSLRDGGTPYEQYF
TRBV4-1	TRBD1	.	TRBJ1-2	TGCGCCAGCAGCCATAGGGACAGGGGGTCAAGCGAAGATGGCTACACCTTC	CASSHRDRGSSEDGYTF
TRBV27	.	.	TRBJ1-2	TGTGCCAGCAGTTTAGGCGGGAACTATGGCTACACCTTC	CASSLGGNYGYTF
TRBV28	.	.	TRBJ1-1	TGTGCCAGCAGTACCCCCTCAGGGCTTGAAGCTTTCTTT	CASSTPSGLEAFF
TRBV7-9	.	.	TRBJ2-3	TGTGCCAGCAGCCCGGGGTGGACCACAGATACGCAGTATTTT	CASSPGWTTDTQYF
TRBV11-1	.	.	TRBJ2-3	TGTGCCAGCAGCCCAAAATCGACAGAGGCAGATACGCAGTATTTT	CASSPKSTEADTQYF
TRBV18	TRBD1	.	TRBJ1-2	TGTGCCAGCTCACAAAACGCAGGGGGAGCTAACTATGGCTACACCTTC	CASSQNAGGANYGYTF
TRBV19	TRBD1	.	TRBJ1-1	TGTGCCAGTAGTATACGGGGGCGACAGGGGTTGCCCGAAGCTTTCTTT	CASSIRGRQGLPEAFF
TRBV14	TRBD2	.	TRBJ2-4	TGTGCCAGCAGCCTCTCGGGAGGGCCGCTAGTCTACTTC	CASSLSGGPLVYF
TRBV19	TRBD2	.	TRBJ2-7	TGTGCCAGTAGTAGACTAGCGGGGGGGCTCTACGAGCAGTACTTC	CASSRLAGGLYEQYF
TRBV9	.	.	TRBJ1-4	TGTGCCAGCAGCGTAGGGGCCTTAGGGGGTGAAAAACTGTTTTTT	CASSVGALGGEKLFF
TRBV7-2	TRBD1	few	TRBJ2-7	TGTGCCAGCAGCCCAAGACAGGGGGCTGTTTACGAGCAGTACTTC	CASSPRQGAVYEQYF
TRBV19	.	few	TRBJ1-2	TGTGCCAGTACCCTCGTAACTGAGAACTATGGCTACACCTTC	CASTLVTENYGYTF
TRBV7-2	TRBD2	.	TRBJ2-3	TGTGCCAGCAGCTTTCCCAATCGACTAGCGGGCCCGGGTAGGGATACGCAGTATTTT	CASSFPNRLAGPGRDTQYF
TRBV6-4	TRBD2	.	TRBJ2-1	TGTGCCAGCAGTGACTGGGCTAGCGGGGTCCACAATGAGCAGTTCTTC	CASSDWASGVHNEQFF
TRBV6-5	TRBD1	.	TRBJ1-1	TGTGCCAGCATTCCAGGACAGGGGTTGACTGAAGCTTTCTTT	CASIPGQGLTEAFF
TRBV2	.	.	TRBJ2-7	TGTGCCAGCAGCAGATTTGGCTACGAGCAGTACTTC	CASSRFGYEQYF
TRBV11-1	.	few	TRBJ2-5	TGTGCCAGCAGTCGAAACGGCATCGTGGGGCGCGAAAAAGAGACCCAGTACTTC	CASSRNGIVGREKETQYF
TRBV28	.	few	TRBJ1-1	TGTGCCAGCAGTTTGGGGCAGGGGAACACTGAAGCTTTCTTT	CASSLGQGNTEAFF